Shown below are 18 T cell receptor beta chains from a single sample sequenced in a study of blood T cells in healthy people across ages. Alongside a J-beta primer mix, a sample-barcoded 5' primer served in a second PCR lasting roughly 7 to 11 cycles. From the 5' RACE reads, TCRdb called clonotypes with MiXCR, one entry per CDR3 protein. The sample records 890,000 or so distinct CDR3 sequences, about 62% being singletons. Sequencing was performed on blood. Every receptor here comes from a man aged 25 to 40 in good health.

The J gene is TRBJ1-6, the V gene TRBV27, with D maybe TRBD1 (6 bases). This CDR3 has 15 amino acids. CDR1 and CDR2 (germline): MNHEY, SMNVEV (reference sequence). With 0 bases removed from V and 9 bases from J, the gap between germline ends came to 12 bases. The CDR3 spells CASSLSQGWGSPLHF. The CDR3 coding sequence is TGTGCCAGCAGTTTATCGCAGGGGTGGGGTTCACCCCTCCACTTT.

This clonotype was seen only once. The CDR3 loop reads CATSDPPSYEQYF. DNA of the CDR3: TGTGCCACCAGTGATCCACCATCCTACGAGCAGTACTTC. V is TRBV24-1 and J is TRBJ2-7; no clear D gene. Trimming cost V 3 bases and J 1 base, with 6 bases left between them. Germline CDR1 is KGHDR and CDR2 is SFDVKD. This CDR3 is built from 13 residues.

CDR3 bases: TGCAGTGCTTCGACTAGCGGCTACTCCTACAATGAGCAGTTCTTC. Residues: CSASTSGYSYNEQFF. The chain recombines TRBV20-1 with TRBJ2-1; TRBD2 agrees at 9 bases. V was pared by 5 bases and J by 0 bases, with 5 bases of the junction left unmatched. In germline, CDR1 is DFQATT, CDR2 SNEGSKA (reference sequence). The CDR3 runs to 15 residues.

For the CDR3, the DNA is TGTGCCAGCAGCATAGTTAAGAGGTCTAGCGGTGAGACCCAGTACTTC. Its protein is CASSIVKRSSGETQYF. The chain is built from TRBV7-8 and TRBJ2-5; 7 bases are shared with TRBD2. The CDR3 has 16 amino acids. Germline V gives CDR1 SGHVS, CDR2 FQNEAQ. Trimming took 5 bases from V and 5 from J; bases not matched to a gene: 14.

This clonotype was detected once. The chain employs TRBV4-2 and TRBJ2-3; 12 positions match TRBD2. Trimming removed 0 bases from V and 0 bases from J; junction bases left unmatched: 7. CDR1 and CDR2 (germline): LGHNA, YNFKEQ. The CDR3 is made up of 19 amino acids. CDR3 DNA sequence: TGTGCCAGCAGCCAAGATAACCTAGCGGGGGGGCCTAGCACAGATACGCAGTATTTT. This sequence encodes CASSQDNLAGGPSTDTQYF.

V gene TRBV7-2 combines with J gene TRBJ2-7; D is ambiguous. The CDR3 contains 12 residues. The germline V and J ends were trimmed by 2 bases and 5 bases, with 7 bases remaining between them. CDR1 is SGHTA, CDR2 FQGNSA, per germline. This CDR3 reads CASSLIVNEQYF. CDR3 in DNA: TGTGCCAGCAGCTTAATAGTCAACGAGCAGTACTTC.

The chain combines TRBV2 with TRBJ2-1, with a tentative D call TRBD1 (6 bases). This CDR3 is built from 14 residues. Trimming took 6 bases from V and 5 from J, leaving 14 bases between them. Germline assignment: CDR1 SNHLY and CDR2 FYNNEI. The chain's CDR3 is CASSWGPPNNEQFF. The CDR3 DNA is TGTGCCAGCAGCTGGGGGCCCCCAAACAATGAGCAGTTCTTC. Filled out from reference TRBV2 and TRBJ2-1, the complete variable domain reads EPEVTQTPSHQVTQMGQEVILRCVPISNHLYFYWYRQILGQKVEFLVSFYNNEISEKSEIFDDQFSVERPDGSNFTLKIRSTKLEDSAMYFCASSWGPPNNEQFFGPGTRLTVL.

V is TRBV5-1 and J is TRBJ1-4, with D unresolved. CDR3 length: 15 residues. Trimming removed 4 bases at V and 7 bases at J, with 17 bases between. CDR1 is SGHRS and CDR2 is YFSETQ in the germline V gene. Here the CDR3 DNA reads TGCGCCAGCAGCGCCTCGACGTCAAGTGGTGAAAAACTGTTTTTT. This sequence encodes CASSASTSSGEKLFF.

This clonotype was observed many times. V gene TRBV7-9 combines with J gene TRBJ2-7; D is perhaps TRBD1 (5 bases). The CDR3 runs to 12 residues. V was pared by 3 bases and J by 3 bases, with 6 bases between. CDR1 is SEHNR and CDR2 is FQNEAQ in the germline V gene (reference sequence). CDR3 bases: TGTGCCAGCAGCTTCGACAGCTACGAGCAGTACTTC. This sequence encodes CASSFDSYEQYF.

This clonotype came up a few times. The genes are TRBV29-1 and TRBJ2-1; no clear D. The CDR3 has 11 residues. Germline V gene sequence: CDR1 SQVTM, CDR2 ANQGSEA. The V gene lost 6 bases and the J gene lost 7 bases, with 10 bases spanning the gap. The CDR3 spells CSVELWNEQFF. The CDR3 bases are TGCAGCGTCGAATTATGGAATGAGCAGTTCTTC.

V usage is TRBV12-3 or TRBV12-4 and J usage is TRBJ1-5, with unresolved D. V lost 6 bases and J lost 3, with 15 bases in between. This CDR3 has 15 residues. Written as DNA, the CDR3 is TGTGCCAGCAGCCCCGTGGGTAGCGTCAATCAGCCCCAGCATTTT. This sequence encodes CASSPVGSVNQPQHF.

V is TRBV14 and J is TRBJ2-1; no clear D. The CDR3 covers 14 residues. The germline V gene encodes CDR1 SGHDN and CDR2 FVKESK. The V and J ends lost 4 bases and 9 bases respectively, with 16 bases between them. The CDR3 DNA reads as TGTGCCAGCAGCCGGGCCCTACAAGCCAGTGAGCAGTTCTTC. Amino acid sequence: CASSRALQASEQFF.

The rearrangement links TRBV11-1 to TRBJ2-4; 14 bases fit TRBD2. The CDR3 loop spans 22 amino acids. Per germline, CDR1 SGHAT and CDR2 FQDESV (reference sequence). Trimming removed 4 bases from V and 3 bases from J; junction bases left unmatched: 20. The CDR3 DNA sequence: TGTGCCAGCAGCTCCCACAGGGAGACGGGACTAGCGGGAGTTATTGTCAAAAACATTCAGTACTTC. Translating gives CASSSHRETGLAGVIVKNIQYF.

The chain links TRBV7-2 to TRBJ2-3; D possibly uses TRBD1 or TRBD2 (6 bases each). Between the trimmed V and J ends, which lost 5 bases and 4 bases, there was a span of 22 bases. Germline CDR1 and CDR2: SGHTA and FQGNSA. The CDR3 is 17 amino acids. CDR3 in DNA: TGTGCCAGCAGCCTAAGGCCGGGGGACAATGGGGCAGATACGCAGTATTTT. It translates to CASSLRPGDNGADTQYF.

The rearrangement links TRBV5-5 to TRBJ2-1; D is possibly TRBD2 (5 bases). Germline V lookup: CDR1 SGHKS, CDR2 YYEKEE (reference sequence). Between the trimmed V and J ends, which lost 4 bases and 4 bases, there was a span of 15 bases. The CDR3 covers 15 residues. For the CDR3, the DNA is TGTGCCAGCAGCCCCGGGCGAGCGGATTACAATGAGCAGTTCTTC. This gives the protein CASSPGRADYNEQFF. Drawing the rest from reference TRBV5-5 and TRBJ2-1, the complete variable domain is DAGVTQSPTHLIKTRGQQVTLRCSPISGHKSVSWYQQVLGQGPQFIFQYYEKEERGRGNFPDRFSARQFPNYSSELNVNALLLGDSALYLCASSPGRADYNEQFFGPGTRLTVL.

Only a few counts were recorded for this clonotype. The chain carries TRBV5-1 and TRBJ2-1; possibly TRBD1 or TRBD2 for D (6 bases each). V lost 4 bases, J lost 6 bases, and 17 bases lay in between. Per the germline V gene, CDR1 is SGHRS and CDR2 is YFSETQ. This CDR3 spans 15 amino acids. The CDR3 DNA is TGCGCCAGCAGCAGACACGAGGGGGGCCCCAATGAGCAGTTCTTC. Its protein product is CASSRHEGGPNEQFF.

V is TRBV12-3 or TRBV12-4 and J is TRBJ2-7; tentative D call: TRBD1 (6 bases). The CDR3 totals 13 residues. Trimming left V 7 bases short and J 1 base short, with 11 bases between. The CDR3 reads CASKQGVSYEQYF. The CDR3 coding sequence is TGTGCCAGCAAACAGGGCGTATCCTACGAGCAGTACTTC.

This chain links TRBV7-3 with TRBJ2-1, with D tentatively TRBD1 or TRBD2 (6 bases each). The V gene lost 4 bases and the J gene lost 6 bases, with 13 bases spanning the gap. Germline lookup yields CDR1 SGHTA and CDR2 FQGTGA. The CDR3 consists of 14 residues. The CDR3 DNA sequence: TGTGCCAGCAGCTGGAACGGGGGCCGCAATGAGCAGTTCTTC. It is translated as CASSWNGGRNEQFF.